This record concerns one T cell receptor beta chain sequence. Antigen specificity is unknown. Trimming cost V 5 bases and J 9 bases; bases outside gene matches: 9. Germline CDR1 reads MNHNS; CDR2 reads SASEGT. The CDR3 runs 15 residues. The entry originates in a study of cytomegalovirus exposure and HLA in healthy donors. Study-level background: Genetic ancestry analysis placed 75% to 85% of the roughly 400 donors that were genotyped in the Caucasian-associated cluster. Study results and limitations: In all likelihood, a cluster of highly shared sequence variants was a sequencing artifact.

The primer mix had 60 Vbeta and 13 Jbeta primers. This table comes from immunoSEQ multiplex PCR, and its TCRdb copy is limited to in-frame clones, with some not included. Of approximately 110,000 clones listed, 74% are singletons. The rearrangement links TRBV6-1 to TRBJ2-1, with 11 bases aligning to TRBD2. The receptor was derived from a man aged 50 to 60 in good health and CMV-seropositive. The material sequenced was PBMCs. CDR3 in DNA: TGTGCCAGCAGTCCCACTAGCGGGAGATCGGGTGAGCAGTTCTTC. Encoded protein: CASSPTSGRSGEQFF.